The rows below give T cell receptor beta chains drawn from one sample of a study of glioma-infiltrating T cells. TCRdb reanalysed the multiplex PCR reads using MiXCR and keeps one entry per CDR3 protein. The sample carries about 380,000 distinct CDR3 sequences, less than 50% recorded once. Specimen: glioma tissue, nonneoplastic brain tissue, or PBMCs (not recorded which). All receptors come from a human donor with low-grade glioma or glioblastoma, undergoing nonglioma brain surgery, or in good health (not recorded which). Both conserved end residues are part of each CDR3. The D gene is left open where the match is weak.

CSVDTLQAFF | NA | TRBV29-1
CASSSLTLYEQYF | NA | TRBV12-3/TRBV12-4
CAISESGVTPYGYTF | NA | TRBV10-3
CASSLTSGIQETQYF | TRBD2 | TRBV7-2
CSAPAPARHTLGGYTF | NA | TRBV20-1
CASLPSRLAHTDTQYF | TRBD2 | TRBV28
CSVEGGQPHYEQYF | TRBD1 | TRBV29-1
CASSYGTSTYNEQFF | TRBD2 | TRBV6-6
CASSLYGTKETQYF | TRBD2 | TRBV7-2
CASSLDRVAYGYTF | NA | TRBV5-1
CSARLAGLSYNEQFF | TRBD2 | TRBV20-1
CACSQTTGPPAALF | NA | TRBV4-2
CASSQGQAPYSYNEQFF | NA | TRBV3-1
CASSYLGQIDYEQYF | NA | TRBV6-2/TRBV6-3
CASSLRQGAYEQYF | TRBD1 | TRBV12-3/TRBV12-4
CASSYSVSLRGPYEQYF | NA | TRBV7-9
CSADRAQGAVAFF | TRBD1 | TRBV20-1
CATSLHLAVTDTQYF | TRBD2 | TRBV15
CASSFGGLGNTEAFF | NA | TRBV27
CASSPTGRLGEAFF | NA | TRBV2
CASSSPGERGSYEQYF | NA | TRBV27
CASSREGSTEAFF | NA | TRBV2
CAITLDSGNTIYF | NA | TRBV28
CASSLGGYNQPQRF | NA | TRBV7-2
CASSPSGWANEKLFF | NA | TRBV6-5
CASARDRSYEQYF | NA | TRBV4-3
CASITRARAVYEQYF | NA | TRBV24-1
CASSVLGLAEWNEQFF | NA | TRBV7-9
CASSPGLAHEQFF | NA | TRBV28
CTSRKGGLGAYNEQSF | TRBD2 | TRBV6-1
CATSSMREWRETRYF | TRBD2 | TRBV15
CASSFGNQETQYF | NA | TRBV7-3
CASSTGPGGEAFF | NA | TRBV6-2/TRBV6-3
CASSYRANYGYTF | NA | TRBV28
CASSQRLENTEAFF | NA | TRBV6-2/TRBV6-3
CASSYPPGGLNTEAFF | NA | TRBV6-2/TRBV6-3
CASSYSEQTSGTSTDTQYF | TRBD2 | TRBV6-8
CASSEGNPSGSPYEQYF | NA | TRBV25-1
CASSKGLGDTDTQYF | TRBD2 | TRBV11-3
CASSLGAGSSGANVLTF | NA | TRBV7-2
CASSLGGQGVSEAFF | TRBD1 | TRBV5-1
CASSLGTVGLGYTF | NA | TRBV5-6
CASSFNWEEHGYTF | NA | TRBV12-3/TRBV12-4
CASGLAAYNEQFF | TRBD2 | TRBV28
CASTGRGYNEQFF | TRBD2 | TRBV6-2/TRBV6-3
CASRVRGEGRLSYEQYF | NA | TRBV28
CASSSVGTNVGEAFF | NA | TRBV7-2
CSARGQGSTGELFF | TRBD1 | TRBV20-1
CASSLSNPQGAVETQYF | TRBD1 | TRBV7-8
CASSIVGPRQAGGRNEQFF | TRBD2 | TRBV19
CASSIRVWDQPQHF | NA | TRBV19
CASSILAGVPEQFF | TRBD2 | TRBV19
CASSLIETQYF | NA | TRBV7-9
CASSQVISEDEQYF | NA | TRBV4-1